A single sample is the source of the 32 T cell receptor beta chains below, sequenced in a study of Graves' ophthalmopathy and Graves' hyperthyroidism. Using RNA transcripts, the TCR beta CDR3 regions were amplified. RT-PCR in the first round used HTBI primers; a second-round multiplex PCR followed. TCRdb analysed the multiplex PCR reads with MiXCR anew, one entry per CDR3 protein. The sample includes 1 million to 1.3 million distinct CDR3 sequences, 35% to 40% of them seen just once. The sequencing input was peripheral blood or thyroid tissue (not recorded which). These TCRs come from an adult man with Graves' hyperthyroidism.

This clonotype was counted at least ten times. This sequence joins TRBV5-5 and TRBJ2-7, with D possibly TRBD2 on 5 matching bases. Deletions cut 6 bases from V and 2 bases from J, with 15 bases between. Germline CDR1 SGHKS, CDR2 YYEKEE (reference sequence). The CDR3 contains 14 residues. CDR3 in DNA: TGTGCCAGCATCCCTACCGGGGAACCCTACGAGCAGTACTTC. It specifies CASIPTGEPYEQYF.

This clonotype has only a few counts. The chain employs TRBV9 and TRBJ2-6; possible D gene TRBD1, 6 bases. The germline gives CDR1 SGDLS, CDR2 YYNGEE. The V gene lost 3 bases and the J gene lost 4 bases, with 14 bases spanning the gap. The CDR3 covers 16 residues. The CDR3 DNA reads TGTGCCAGCAGCGCACAGGGTCTGTCCGGGGCCAACGTCCTGACTTTC. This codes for CASSAQGLSGANVLTF.

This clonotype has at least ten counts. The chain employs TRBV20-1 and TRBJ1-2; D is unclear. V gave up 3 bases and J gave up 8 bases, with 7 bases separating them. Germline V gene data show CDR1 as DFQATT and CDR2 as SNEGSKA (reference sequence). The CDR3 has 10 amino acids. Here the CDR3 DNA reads TGCAGTGCTAGCGACATCGGCTACACCTTC. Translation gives CSASDIGYTF.

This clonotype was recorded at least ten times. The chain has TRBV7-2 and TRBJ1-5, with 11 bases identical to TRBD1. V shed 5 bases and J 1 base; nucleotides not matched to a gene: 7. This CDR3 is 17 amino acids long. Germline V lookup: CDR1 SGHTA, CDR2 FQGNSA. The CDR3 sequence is CASSPRTGGLSNQPQHF. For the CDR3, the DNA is TGTGCCAGCAGCCCGCGGACAGGGGGCTTAAGCAATCAGCCCCAGCATTTT.

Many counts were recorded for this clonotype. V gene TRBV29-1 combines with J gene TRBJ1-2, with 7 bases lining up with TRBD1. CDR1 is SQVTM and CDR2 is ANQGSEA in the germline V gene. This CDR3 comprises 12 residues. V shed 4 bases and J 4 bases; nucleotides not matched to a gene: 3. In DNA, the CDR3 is TGCAGCGTTGGGGCAGGGGGCTATGGCTACACCTTC. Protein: CSVGAGGYGYTF.

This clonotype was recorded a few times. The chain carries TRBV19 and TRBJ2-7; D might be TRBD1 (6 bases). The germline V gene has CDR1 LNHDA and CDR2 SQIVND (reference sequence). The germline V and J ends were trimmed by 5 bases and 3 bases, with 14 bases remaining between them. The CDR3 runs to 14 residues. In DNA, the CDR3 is TGTGCCAGTAGTTTTGAGGACAGATACTACGAGCAGTACTTC. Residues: CASSFEDRYYEQYF. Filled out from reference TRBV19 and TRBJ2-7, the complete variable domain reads DGGITQSPKYLFRKEGQNVTLSCEQNLNHDAMYWYRQDPGQGLRLIYYSQIVNDFQKGDIAEGYSVSREKKESFPLTVTSAQKNPTAFYLCASSFEDRYYEQYFGPGTRLTVT.

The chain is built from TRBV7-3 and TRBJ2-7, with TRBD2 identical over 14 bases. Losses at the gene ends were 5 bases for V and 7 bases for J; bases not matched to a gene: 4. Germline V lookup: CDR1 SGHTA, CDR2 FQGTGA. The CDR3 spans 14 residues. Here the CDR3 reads CASSMGLAGVEQYF. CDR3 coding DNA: TGTGCCAGCAGCATGGGACTAGCGGGAGTTGAGCAGTACTTC.

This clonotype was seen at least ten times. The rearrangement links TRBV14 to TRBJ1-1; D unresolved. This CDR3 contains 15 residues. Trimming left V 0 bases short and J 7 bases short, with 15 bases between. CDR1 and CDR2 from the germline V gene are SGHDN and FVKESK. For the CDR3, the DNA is TGTGCCAGCAGCCAAGATATTTCGGCAGCCAATGAAGCTTTCTTT. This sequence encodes CASSQDISAANEAFF.

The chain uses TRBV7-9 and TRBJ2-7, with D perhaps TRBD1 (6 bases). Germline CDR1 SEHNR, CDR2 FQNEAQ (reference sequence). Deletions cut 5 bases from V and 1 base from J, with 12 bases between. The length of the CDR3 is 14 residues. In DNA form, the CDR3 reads TGTGCCAGCAGCGCCAGAGGGGGATCCTACGAGCAGTACTTC. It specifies CASSARGGSYEQYF.

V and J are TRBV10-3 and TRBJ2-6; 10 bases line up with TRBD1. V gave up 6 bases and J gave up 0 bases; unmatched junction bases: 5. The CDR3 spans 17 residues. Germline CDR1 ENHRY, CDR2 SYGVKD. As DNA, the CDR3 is TGTGCCATCAGAAGGGGACAGGGGAGCTCTGGGGCCAACGTCCTGACTTTC. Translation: CAIRRGQGSSGANVLTF.

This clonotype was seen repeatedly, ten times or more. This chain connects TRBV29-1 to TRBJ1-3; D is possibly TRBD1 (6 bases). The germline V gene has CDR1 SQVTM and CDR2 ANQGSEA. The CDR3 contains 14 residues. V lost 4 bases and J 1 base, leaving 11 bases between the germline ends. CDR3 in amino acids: CSVGGGRSGNTIYF. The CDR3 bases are TGCAGCGTTGGGGGGGGCCGTTCTGGAAACACCATATATTTT.

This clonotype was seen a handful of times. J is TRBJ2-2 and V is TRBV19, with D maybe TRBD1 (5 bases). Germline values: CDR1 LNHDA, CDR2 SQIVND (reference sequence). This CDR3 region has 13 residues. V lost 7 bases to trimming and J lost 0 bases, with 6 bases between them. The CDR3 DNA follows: TGTGCCAGTAAACAGGCGAACACCGGGGAGCTGTTTTTT. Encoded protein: CASKQANTGELFF.

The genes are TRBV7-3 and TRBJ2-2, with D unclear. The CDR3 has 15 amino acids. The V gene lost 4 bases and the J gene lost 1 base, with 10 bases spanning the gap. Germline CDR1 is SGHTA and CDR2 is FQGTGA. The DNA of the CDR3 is TGTGCCAGCAGCTCCGCAAATAAGAACACCGGGGAGCTGTTTTTT. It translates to CASSSANKNTGELFF.

The DNA of the CDR3 is TGCAGCGTTGAACGGGGACAGGTTGCGGAGACCCAGTACTTC. Encoded protein: CSVERGQVAETQYF. The rearrangement joins TRBV29-1 to TRBJ2-5; 8 bases line up with TRBD1. With 2 bases clipped from V and 5 bases from J, the junction kept 7 bases outside the gene matches. This CDR3 is 14 amino acids long. CDR1 and CDR2 (germline): SQVTM, ANQGSEA.

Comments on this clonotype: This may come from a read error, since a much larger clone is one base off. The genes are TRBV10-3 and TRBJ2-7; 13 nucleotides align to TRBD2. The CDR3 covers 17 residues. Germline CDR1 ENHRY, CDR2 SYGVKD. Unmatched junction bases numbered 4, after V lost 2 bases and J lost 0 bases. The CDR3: CAISEGGTSGTSYEQYF. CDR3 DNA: TGTGCCATCAGTGAGGGGGGGACTAGCGGGACCTCCTACGAGCAGTACTTC.

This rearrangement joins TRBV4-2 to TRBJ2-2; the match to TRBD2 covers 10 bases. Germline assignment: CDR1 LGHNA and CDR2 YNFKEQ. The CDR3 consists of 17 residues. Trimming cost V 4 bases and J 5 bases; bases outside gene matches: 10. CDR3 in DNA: TGTGCCAGCAGCCGGGGGATGGTAGCGGGAGGAACCGGGGAGCTGTTTTTT. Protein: CASSRGMVAGGTGELFF.

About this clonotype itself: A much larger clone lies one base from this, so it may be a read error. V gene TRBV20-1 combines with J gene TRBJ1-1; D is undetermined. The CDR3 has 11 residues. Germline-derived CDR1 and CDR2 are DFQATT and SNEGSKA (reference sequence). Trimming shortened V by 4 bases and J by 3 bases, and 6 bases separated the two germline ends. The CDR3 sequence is CSAKEDTEAFF. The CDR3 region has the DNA TGCAGTGCTAAGGAGGACACTGAAGCTTTCTTT.

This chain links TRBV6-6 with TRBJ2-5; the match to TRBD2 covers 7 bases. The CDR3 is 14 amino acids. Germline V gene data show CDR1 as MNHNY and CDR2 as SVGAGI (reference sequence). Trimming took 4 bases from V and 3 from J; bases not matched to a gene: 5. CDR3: CASSLRAGEETQYF. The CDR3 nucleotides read TGTGCCAGCAGTTTAAGGGCGGGAGAAGAGACCCAGTACTTC.

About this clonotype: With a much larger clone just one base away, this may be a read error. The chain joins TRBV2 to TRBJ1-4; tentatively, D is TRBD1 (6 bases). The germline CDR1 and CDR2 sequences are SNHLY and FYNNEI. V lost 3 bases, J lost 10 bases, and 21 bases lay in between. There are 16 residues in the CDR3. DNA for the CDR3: TGTGCCAGCAGTGATGATTTGGGACACCCTATGGGAAAACTGTTTTTT. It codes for CASSDDLGHPMGKLFF.

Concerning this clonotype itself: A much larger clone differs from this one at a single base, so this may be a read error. The CDR3 DNA follows: TGCAGCGTTGAACTAGCGGGAGCGTCAGAGACCCAGTACTTC. Translating gives CSVELAGASETQYF. V gene TRBV29-1 combines with J gene TRBJ2-5, with 10 bases fitting TRBD2. In germline, CDR1 is SQVTM, CDR2 ANQGSEA. CDR3 length: 14 amino acids. V lost 2 bases to trimming and J lost 4 bases; unmatched junction nucleotides: 4.

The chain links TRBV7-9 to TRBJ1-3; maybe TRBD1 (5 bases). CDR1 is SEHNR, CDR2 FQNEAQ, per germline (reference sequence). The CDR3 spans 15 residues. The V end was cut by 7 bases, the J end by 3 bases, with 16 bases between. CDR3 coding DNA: TGTGCCAGCAAGCGGCCCACAGGAGTTGGAAACACCATATATTTT. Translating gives CASKRPTGVGNTIYF.

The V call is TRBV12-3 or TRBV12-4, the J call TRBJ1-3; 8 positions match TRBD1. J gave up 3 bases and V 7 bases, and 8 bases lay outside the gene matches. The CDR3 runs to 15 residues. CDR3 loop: CASTSLTGVGNTIYF. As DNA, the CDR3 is TGTGCCAGCACCTCTTTGACAGGGGTTGGAAACACCATATATTTT.

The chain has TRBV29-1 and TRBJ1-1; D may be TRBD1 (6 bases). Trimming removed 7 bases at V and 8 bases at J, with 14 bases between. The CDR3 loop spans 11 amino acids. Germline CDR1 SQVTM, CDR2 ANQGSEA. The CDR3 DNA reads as TGCAGCGCGGGGGAGGGGGGAGAAGCTTTCTTT. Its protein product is CSAGEGGEAFF.

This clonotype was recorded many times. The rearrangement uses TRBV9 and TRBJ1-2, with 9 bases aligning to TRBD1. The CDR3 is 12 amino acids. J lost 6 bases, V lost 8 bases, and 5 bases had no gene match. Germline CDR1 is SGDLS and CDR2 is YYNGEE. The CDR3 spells CARLGQGHGYTF. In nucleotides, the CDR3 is TGTGCCAGGCTGGGACAGGGTCATGGCTACACCTTC.

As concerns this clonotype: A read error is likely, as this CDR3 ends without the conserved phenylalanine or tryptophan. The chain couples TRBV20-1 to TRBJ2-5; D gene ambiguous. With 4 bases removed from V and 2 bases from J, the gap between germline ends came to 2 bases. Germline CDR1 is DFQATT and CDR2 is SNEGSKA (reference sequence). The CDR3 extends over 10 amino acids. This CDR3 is CSATQETQYV. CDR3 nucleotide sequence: TGCAGTGCTACTCAAGAGACCCAGTACGTC.

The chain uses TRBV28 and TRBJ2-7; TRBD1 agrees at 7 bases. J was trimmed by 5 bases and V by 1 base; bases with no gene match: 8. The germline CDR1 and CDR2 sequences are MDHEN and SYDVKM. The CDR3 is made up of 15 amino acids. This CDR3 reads CASSLLGTVRHEQYF. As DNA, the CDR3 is TGTGCCAGCAGTTTATTAGGGACAGTTCGCCACGAGCAGTACTTC.

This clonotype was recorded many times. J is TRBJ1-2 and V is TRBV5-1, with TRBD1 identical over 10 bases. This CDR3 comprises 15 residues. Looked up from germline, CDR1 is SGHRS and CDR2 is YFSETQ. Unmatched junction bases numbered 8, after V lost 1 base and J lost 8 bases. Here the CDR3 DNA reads TGCGCCAGCAGCTTGTGGGGGGACAGGGGTAACGGCTACACCTTC. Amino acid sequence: CASSLWGDRGNGYTF.

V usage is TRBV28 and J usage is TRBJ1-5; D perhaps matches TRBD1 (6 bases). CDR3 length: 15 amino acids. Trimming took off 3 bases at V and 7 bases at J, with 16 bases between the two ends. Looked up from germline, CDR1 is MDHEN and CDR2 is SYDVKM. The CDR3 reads CASSFLGPRGQPQHF. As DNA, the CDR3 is TGTGCCAGCAGTTTTTTGGGCCCCAGGGGCCAGCCCCAGCATTTT.

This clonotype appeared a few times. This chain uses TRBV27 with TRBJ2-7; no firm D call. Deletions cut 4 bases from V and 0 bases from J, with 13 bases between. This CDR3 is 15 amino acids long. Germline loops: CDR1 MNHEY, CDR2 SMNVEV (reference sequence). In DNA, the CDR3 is TGTGCCAGCAGTTACCATGGCAGAAACTCCTACGAGCAGTACTTC. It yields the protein CASSYHGRNSYEQYF.

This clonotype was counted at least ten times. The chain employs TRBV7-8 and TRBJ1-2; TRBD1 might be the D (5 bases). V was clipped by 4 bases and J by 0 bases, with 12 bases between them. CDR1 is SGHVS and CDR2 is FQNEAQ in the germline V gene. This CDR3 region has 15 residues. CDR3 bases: TGTGCCAGCAGCTACTATAGACAGACTAACTATGGCTACACCTTC. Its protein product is CASSYYRQTNYGYTF.

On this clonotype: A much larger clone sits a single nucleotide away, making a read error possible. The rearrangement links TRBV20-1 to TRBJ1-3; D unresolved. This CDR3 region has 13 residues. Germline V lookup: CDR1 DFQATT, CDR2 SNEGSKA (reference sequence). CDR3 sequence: CSARVTVGNTTYF. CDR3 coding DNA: TGCAGTGCTAGGGTTACAGTCGGAAACACCACATATTTT.

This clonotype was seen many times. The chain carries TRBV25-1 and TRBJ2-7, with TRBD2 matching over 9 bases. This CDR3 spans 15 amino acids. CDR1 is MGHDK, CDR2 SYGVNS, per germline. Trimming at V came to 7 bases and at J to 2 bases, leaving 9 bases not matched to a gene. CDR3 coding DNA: TGTGCCAGCAAAGGTTCTAGCGGGAACCCCTACGAGCAGTACTTC. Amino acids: CASKGSSGNPYEQYF.